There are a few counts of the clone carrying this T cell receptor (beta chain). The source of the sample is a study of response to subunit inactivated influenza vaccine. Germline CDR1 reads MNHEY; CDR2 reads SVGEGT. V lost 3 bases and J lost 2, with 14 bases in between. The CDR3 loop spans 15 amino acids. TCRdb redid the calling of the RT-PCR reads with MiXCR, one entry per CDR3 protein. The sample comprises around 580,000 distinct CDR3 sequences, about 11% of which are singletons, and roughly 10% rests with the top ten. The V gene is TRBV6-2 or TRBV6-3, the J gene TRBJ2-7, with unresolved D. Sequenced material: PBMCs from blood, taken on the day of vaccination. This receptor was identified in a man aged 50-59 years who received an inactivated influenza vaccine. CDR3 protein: CASSYSSGNPYEQYF. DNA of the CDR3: TGTGCCAGCAGTTATTCTTCAGGAAACCCCTACGAGCAGTACTTC.